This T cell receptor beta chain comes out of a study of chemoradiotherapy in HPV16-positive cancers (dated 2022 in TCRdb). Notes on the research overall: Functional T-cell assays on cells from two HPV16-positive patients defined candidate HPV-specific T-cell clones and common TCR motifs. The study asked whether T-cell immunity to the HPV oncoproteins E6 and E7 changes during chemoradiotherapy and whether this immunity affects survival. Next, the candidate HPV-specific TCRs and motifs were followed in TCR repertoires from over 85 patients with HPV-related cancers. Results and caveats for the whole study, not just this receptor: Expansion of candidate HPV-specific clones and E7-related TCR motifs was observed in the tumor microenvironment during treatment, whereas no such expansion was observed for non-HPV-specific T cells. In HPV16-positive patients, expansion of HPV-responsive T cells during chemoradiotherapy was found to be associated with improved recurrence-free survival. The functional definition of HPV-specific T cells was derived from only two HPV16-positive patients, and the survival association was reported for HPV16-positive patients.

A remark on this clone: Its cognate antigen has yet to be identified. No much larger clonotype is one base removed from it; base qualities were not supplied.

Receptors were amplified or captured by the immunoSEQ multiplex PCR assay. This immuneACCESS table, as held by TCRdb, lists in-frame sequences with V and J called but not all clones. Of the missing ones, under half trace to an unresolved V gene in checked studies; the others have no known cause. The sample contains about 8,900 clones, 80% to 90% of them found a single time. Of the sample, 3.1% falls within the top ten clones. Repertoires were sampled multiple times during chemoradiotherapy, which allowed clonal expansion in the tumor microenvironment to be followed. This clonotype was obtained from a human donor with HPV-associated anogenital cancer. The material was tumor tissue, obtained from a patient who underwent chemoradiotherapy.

The DNA is as follows: TGTGCCAGTAGCACGGGGGGATGGGGGGAGCCCCAGCATTTT. Translated, this is CASSTGGWGEPQHF. The chain is made from TRBV19 and TRBJ1-5; a tentative D call is TRBD1 (5 bases match). V and J are truncated by 6 bases and 8 bases respectively, leaving an intervening sequence of 17 bases. From a lookup of the germline V gene (reference sequence), CDR1 and CDR2 are LNHDA and SQIVND. CDR3 length: 14 amino acids, cysteine to phenylalanine. Only the CDR3 DNA is retained, 42 bases long and in frame from the first base.